This T cell receptor beta chain was found in a study of T-cell reconstitution after alpha-beta-depleted transplantation in children. A library of TCRbeta sequences, prepared with unique molecular identifiers, was generated. TCRdb analysed the PCR reads with MiXCR anew, one entry per CDR3 protein. The table has about 340,000 distinct CDR3 sequences, 10% to 13% seen once; the top ten hold less than 2.5%. This sample comprised PBMCs from the stem cell graft donor, obtained from the stem cell graft. The clonotype originates from a human donor who donated a stem cell graft to a child with acute lymphoblastic leukemia.

This chain's CDR3 is CASSLFTSGSPDTGELFF. Written as DNA, the CDR3 is TGTGCCAGCAGTTTATTCACTAGCGGGAGTCCAGACACCGGGGAGCTGTTTTTT. The chain joins TRBV28 to TRBJ2-2, with 11 bases identical to TRBD2. The CDR3 contains 18 residues. Germline V gene sequence: CDR1 MDHEN, CDR2 SYDVKM. The V and J ends lost 1 base and 3 bases, in that order; junction bases with no gene match: 7. Full variable domain (outside the CDR3, taken from reference TRBV28 and TRBJ2-2): DVKVTQSSRYLVKRTGEKVFLECVQDMDHENMFWYRQDPGLGLRLIYFSYDVKMKEKGDIPEGYSVSREKKERFSLILESASTNQTSMYLCASSLFTSGSPDTGELFFGEGSRLTVL.